This TCR beta chain was recorded in a study of blood T cell repertoires in COVID-19. Study overall: The United States, Italy and Spain provided the acute and convalescent COVID-19 samples.

V gave up 5 bases and J gave up 5 bases; unmatched junction bases: 6. Germline V CDR1 and CDR2: SGHVS, FQNEAQ. This CDR3 has 15 amino acids. The authors' processing: Estimates of nucleated cell counts were drawn from the amplification of reference gene primers. Repertoires were generated with immunoSEQ multiplex PCR, while TCRdb's copy carries only in-frame clones and drops some. Clone size and the V and J calls come from that table; the DNA yielded D and trimming. The sample records a few hundred thousand clones, about 88% being singletons. Input material: peripheral blood. V gene TRBV7-8 combines with J gene TRBJ2-2; TRBD1 agrees at 9 bases. The TCR comes from a woman in her 70s with active or convalescent COVID-19. For the CDR3, the DNA is TGTGCCAGCAGCCTCGGACAGGGGAGGACCGGGGAGCTGTTTTTT. Protein sequence: CASSLGQGRTGELFF.